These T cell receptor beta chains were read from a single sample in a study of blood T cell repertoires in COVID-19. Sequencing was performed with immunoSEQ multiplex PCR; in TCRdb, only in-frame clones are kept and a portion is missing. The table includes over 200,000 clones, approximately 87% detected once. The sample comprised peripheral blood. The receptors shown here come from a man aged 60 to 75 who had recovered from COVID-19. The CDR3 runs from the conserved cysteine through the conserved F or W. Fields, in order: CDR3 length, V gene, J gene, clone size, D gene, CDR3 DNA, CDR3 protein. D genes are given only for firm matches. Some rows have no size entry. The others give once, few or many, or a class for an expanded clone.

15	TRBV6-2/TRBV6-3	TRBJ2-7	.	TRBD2	TGTGCCAGCAGTTACTCAAGCGGGAACTCCTACGAGCAGTACTTC	CASSYSSGNSYEQYF
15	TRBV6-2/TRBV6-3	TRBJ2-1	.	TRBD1	TGTGCCAGCAGTTACTCCCCCGACAGGGTCAATGAGCAGTTCTTC	CASSYSPDRVNEQFF
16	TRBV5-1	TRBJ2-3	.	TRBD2	TGCGCCAGCAGCTCCGGGATAGCGGGAGCTACAGATACGCAGTATTTT	CASSSGIAGATDTQYF
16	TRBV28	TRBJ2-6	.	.	TGTGCCAGCCGGAGACAGGTTGGCTCTGGGGCCAACGTCCTGACTTTC	CASRRQVGSGANVLTF
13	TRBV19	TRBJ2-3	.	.	TGTGCCAGCGGGACTTCCCTCACAGATACGCAGTATTTT	CASGTSLTDTQYF
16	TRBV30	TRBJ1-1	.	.	TGTGCCTGGAGTTCCCGACACGGAGGCAGGAACACTGAAGCTTTCTTT	CAWSSRHGGRNTEAFF
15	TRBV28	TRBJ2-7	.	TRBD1	TGTGCCAGCAGTCCTATGGGGACAGGGACCTACGAGCAGTACTTC	CASSPMGTGTYEQYF
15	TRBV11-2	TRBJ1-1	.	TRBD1	TGTGCCAGCAGCTTAGGACAGGGAATGAACACTGAAGCTTTCTTT	CASSLGQGMNTEAFF
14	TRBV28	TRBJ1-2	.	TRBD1	TGTGCCAGCAGTTTAAGGACAGGGGCTGGTGGCTACACCTTC	CASSLRTGAGGYTF
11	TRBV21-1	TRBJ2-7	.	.	TGTGCCAGCAGACTCAAATACGAGCAGTACTTC	CASRLKYEQYF
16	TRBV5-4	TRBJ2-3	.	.	TGTGCCAGCAGCTATACTAGTCGCCCCGTCACAGATACGCAGTATTTT	CASSYTSRPVTDTQYF
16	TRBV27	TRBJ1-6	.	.	TGTGCCAGCAGACGCCCCCAGGGATTTTATAATTCACCCCTCCACTTT	CASRRPQGFYNSPLHF
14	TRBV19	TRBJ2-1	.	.	TGTGCCAGTGGACCGGGGGGCCTAAACAATGAGCAGTTCTTC	CASGPGGLNNEQFF
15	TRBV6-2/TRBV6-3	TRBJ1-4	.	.	TGTGCCAGCAGTTACTCGAAGTTGGGGGGGGAAAAACTGTTTTTT	CASSYSKLGGEKLFF
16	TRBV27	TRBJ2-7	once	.	TGTGCCAGCAGTTCCCTCCAGGGCAGGTCCCCTGACGAGCAGTACTTC	CASSSLQGRSPDEQYF
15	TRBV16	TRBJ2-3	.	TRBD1	TGTGCCAGCAGCCACCGGGACAGGGGATGGGATACGCAGTATTTT	CASSHRDRGWDTQYF
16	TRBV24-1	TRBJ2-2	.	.	TGTGCCACCAGTGATAGCGGCATACTGAACACCGGGGAGCTGTTTTTT	CATSDSGILNTGELFF
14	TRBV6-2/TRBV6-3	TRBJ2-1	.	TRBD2	TGTGCCAGCAGTTATAGGCGGGGGGGCGATGAGCAGTTCTTC	CASSYRRGGDEQFF
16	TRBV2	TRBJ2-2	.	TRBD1	TGTGCCAGCAGTGCACAGGGGCTATCGAACACCGGGGAGCTGTTTTTT	CASSAQGLSNTGELFF
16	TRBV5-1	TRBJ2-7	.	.	TGCGCCAGCAGCTCGGGGGCAGGGACAGCATCCTACGAGCAGTACTTC	CASSSGAGTASYEQYF
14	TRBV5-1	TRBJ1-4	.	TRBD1	TGCGCCAGCAGCCGCGGACAGGGTGCCGAAAAACTGTTTTTT	CASSRGQGAEKLFF
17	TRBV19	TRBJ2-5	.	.	TGTGCCAGTAGTATAGGTGGGCTAGTGCAGGGTAGGGAGACCCAGTACTTC	CASSIGGLVQGRETQYF
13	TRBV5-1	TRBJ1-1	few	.	TGCGCCAGCAGATCTACAGGGTTGACTGAAGCTTTCTTT	CASRSTGLTEAFF
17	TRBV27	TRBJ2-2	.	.	TGTGCCAGCAGTTTCATTATGGAGGGAACGGGATCCGGGGAGCTGTTTTTT	CASSFIMEGTGSGELFF
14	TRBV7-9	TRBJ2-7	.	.	TGTGCCAGCAGCTTAGGTGGTTTCGGGGACGAGCAGTACTTC	CASSLGGFGDEQYF
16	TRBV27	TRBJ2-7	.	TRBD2	TGTGCCAGCAGTTTGTCGGGGGGACTAGCTCTTCTGGAGCAGTACTTC	CASSLSGGLALLEQYF
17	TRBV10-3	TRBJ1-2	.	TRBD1	TGTGCCATCAGTGAGTCGATGACAGGGGGTCGAGACTATGGCTACACCTTC	CAISESMTGGRDYGYTF
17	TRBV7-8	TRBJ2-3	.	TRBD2	TGTGCCAGCAGCTTAGGGTTAGCGGGGTGGAGCACAGATACGCAGTATTTT	CASSLGLAGWSTDTQYF
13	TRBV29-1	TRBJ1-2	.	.	TGCAGCGTTGAAGATCTTCCCGGGTCTGGCTACACCTTC	CSVEDLPGSGYTF
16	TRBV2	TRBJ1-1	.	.	TGTGCCAGCAGTGGGGTAATCCGGCAGGGAATCACTGAAGCTTTCTTT	CASSGVIRQGITEAFF
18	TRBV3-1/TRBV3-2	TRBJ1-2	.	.	TGTGCCAGCAGCCAAGGCGGGGTTCTGGTCCTTCCTAACTATGGCTACACCTTC	CASSQGGVLVLPNYGYTF
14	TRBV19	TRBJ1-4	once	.	TGTGCCAGTAGTATGGTCACCGCAGGGGAAAAACTGTTTTTT	CASSMVTAGEKLFF
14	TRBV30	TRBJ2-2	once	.	TGTGCCTGGAGATGGCAGGGGAGCACCGGGGAGCTGTTTTTT	CAWRWQGSTGELFF
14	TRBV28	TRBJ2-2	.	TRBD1	TGTGCCAGCAGCTCGGGACAGTGGACCGGGGAGCTGTTTTTT	CASSSGQWTGELFF
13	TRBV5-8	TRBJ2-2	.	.	TGTGCCAGCAGCTTCATCGAGGCCGGGGAGCTGTTTTTT	CASSFIEAGELFF
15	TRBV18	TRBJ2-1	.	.	TGTGCCAGCTCACGAGGAGGGACCTTCGACAATGAGCAGTTCTTC	CASSRGGTFDNEQFF
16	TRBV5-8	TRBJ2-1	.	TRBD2	TGTGCCAGCAGCTTGGCCACTGGGGGGGCCTACAATGAGCAGTTCTTC	CASSLATGGAYNEQFF
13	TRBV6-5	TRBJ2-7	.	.	TGTGCCACCCATTTTTTACAGGCCAGCGAGCAGTACTTC	CATHFLQASEQYF
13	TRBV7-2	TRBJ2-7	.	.	TGTGCCAGCAGGCCGGAGTGGTCCTACGAGCAGTACTTC	CASRPEWSYEQYF
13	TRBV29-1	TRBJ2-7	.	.	TGCAGCGCGTCCCACGGGTCCTCCTACGAGCAGTACTTC	CSASHGSSYEQYF
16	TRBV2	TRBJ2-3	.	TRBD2	TGTGCCAGCGGCGCGCTTAGCGGGGCTAGCACAGATACGCAGTATTTT	CASGALSGASTDTQYF
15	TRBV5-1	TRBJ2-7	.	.	TGCGCCAGCAGCACGGACCTCGGGGGCTCCTACGAGCAGTACTTC	CASSTDLGGSYEQYF
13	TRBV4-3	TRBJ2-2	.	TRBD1	TGCGCCAGCAGCCCACAGGGGACCGGGGAGCTGTTTTTT	CASSPQGTGELFF
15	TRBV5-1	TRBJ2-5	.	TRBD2	TGCGCCAGCAGCCCGTCGGAGGGAGGGCGGGAGACCCAGTACTTC	CASSPSEGGRETQYF
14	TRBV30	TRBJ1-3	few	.	TGTGCCTGGATGCGGGGGCGGTCTGGAAACACCATATATTTT	CAWMRGRSGNTIYF
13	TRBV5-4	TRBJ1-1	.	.	TGTGCCAGCAGCTTGAACCGCGTCACTGAAGCTTTCTTT	CASSLNRVTEAFF
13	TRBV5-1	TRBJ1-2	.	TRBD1	TGCGCCAGCAGCTTGAGACAGGGGGATGGCTACACCTTC	CASSLRQGDGYTF
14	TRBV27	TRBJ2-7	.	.	TGTGCCAGCAGTGGGGCAGGGGTACCTTACGAGCAGTACTTC	CASSGAGVPYEQYF
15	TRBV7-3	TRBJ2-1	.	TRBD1	TGTGCCAGCAGCTTTACCGGGACAGGGGTTATGTTGCAGTTCTTC	CASSFTGTGVMLQFF
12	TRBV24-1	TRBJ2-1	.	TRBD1	TGTGCCACCGGGACAGAAACCAATGAGCAGTTCTTC	CATGTETNEQFF
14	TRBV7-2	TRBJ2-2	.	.	TGTGCCAGCAGCGCGGAAAGAAGCACCGGGGAGCTGTTTTTT	CASSAERSTGELFF
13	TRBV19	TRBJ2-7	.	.	TGTGCCAGTAGTCCCGGGACAACCTACGAGCAGTACTTC	CASSPGTTYEQYF
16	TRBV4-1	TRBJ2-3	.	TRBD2	TGCGCCAGCAGCCAAGACGCTAGCGGGGGGCCAGATACGCAGTATTTT	CASSQDASGGPDTQYF
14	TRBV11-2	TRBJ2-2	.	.	TGTGCCAGCAGCTCCCAGGGACACGCCGGGGAGCTGTTTTTT	CASSSQGHAGELFF